Listed here are 15 T cell receptor beta chains from one sample, sequenced in a study of T cell responses to AZD1222 COVID-19 vaccine. Generated by immunoSEQ multiplex PCR, the TCRdb table keeps only in-frame clones and is missing some. This sample has over 100,000 clones; 94% occur once, and the top ten carry 5.5% to 8%. The sample here was peripheral blood, taken on day 0 of AZD1222 vaccination. The receptors were gathered from an adult in good health.

The chain is built from TRBV14 and TRBJ2-5, with D unresolved. The CDR3 has 12 amino acids. Germline V gene lookup returns CDR1 SGHDN and CDR2 FVKESK. V was trimmed by 8 bases and J by 5 bases, leaving 12 bases between them. In nucleotides, the CDR3 is TGTGCCAGCTCCTCAGACGGGGAGACCCAGTACTTC. It codes for CASSSDGETQYF.

This rearrangement joins TRBV10-3 to TRBJ2-2, with a possible D match to TRBD2 (6 bases). CDR1 and CDR2 (germline): ENHRY, SYGVKD. V was cut by 7 bases and J by 5 bases, with 20 bases left in between. CDR3 size: 16 residues. The CDR3 sequence is CAITEGVQGGTGELFF. CDR3 in DNA: TGTGCCATCACCGAAGGAGTTCAGGGAGGAACCGGGGAGCTGTTTTTT.

This rearrangement joins TRBV5-4 to TRBJ1-1, with unresolved D. This CDR3 has 13 residues. The germline V gene has CDR1 SGHNT and CDR2 YYREEE (reference sequence). V was trimmed by 5 bases and J by 1 base, leaving 9 bases between them. CDR3 sequence reads: CASRTAGNTEAFF. The DNA of the CDR3 is TGTGCCAGCAGAACAGCGGGGAACACTGAAGCTTTCTTT.

This clone was detected only once. The chain uses TRBV18 and TRBJ2-5; 9 bases fit TRBD1. Germline trimming cut 3 bases from V and 3 bases from J; bases unmatched to any gene: 8. This CDR3 has 16 amino acids. Germline lookup yields CDR1 KGHSH and CDR2 LQKENI. The CDR3 DNA is TGTGCCAGCTCACCCCGGCCGGGACAGGGAAAAGAGACCCAGTACTTC. Translated, it gives CASSPRPGQGKETQYF.

This chain links TRBV7-9 with TRBJ2-3; D unresolved. Per the germline V gene, CDR1 is SEHNR and CDR2 is FQNEAQ (reference sequence). With 3 bases removed from V and 1 base from J, the gap between germline ends came to 11 bases. The CDR3 is 15 amino acids. The CDR3 here is CASSLDLWGTDTQYF. Here the CDR3 DNA reads TGTGCCAGCAGCTTGGACCTCTGGGGCACAGATACGCAGTATTTT.

The V gene is TRBV6-4, the J gene TRBJ2-7, with D possibly TRBD2 on 5 matching bases. This CDR3 spans 16 amino acids. Germline assignment: CDR1 MRHNA and CDR2 SNTAGT. V was shortened by 4 bases and J by 2 bases, with 18 bases between the two germline ends. CDR3 in amino acids: CASSGPSEGLTYEQYF. CDR3 DNA: TGTGCCAGCAGTGGCCCATCCGAGGGCTTGACCTACGAGCAGTACTTC.

The chain joins TRBV28 to TRBJ1-2; 7 positions match TRBD1. The V gene's germline CDR1 is MDHEN and CDR2 SYDVKM. The trim removed 8 bases at V and 5 bases at J, leaving 14 bases unmatched. The CDR3 sequence is 15 residues long. DNA for the CDR3: TGTGCCAGCCTTACGCGGGGACAGACAAAATATGGCTACACCTTC. This sequence encodes CASLTRGQTKYGYTF.

The gene calls are TRBV24-1 and TRBJ2-1; D gene uncertain. V was shortened by 4 bases and J by 11 bases, with 17 bases between the two germline ends. This CDR3 is 14 amino acids long. Germline V gene data show CDR1 as KGHDR and CDR2 as SFDVKD. CDR3 protein: CATSDSQLHGKQFF. Here the CDR3 DNA reads TGTGCCACCAGTGACTCCCAGCTCCATGGTAAGCAGTTCTTC.

J is TRBJ1-2 and V is TRBV18; 8 positions match TRBD1. The CDR3 runs to 14 residues. J was trimmed by 3 bases and V by 6 bases; bases with no gene match: 6. Germline V CDR1 and CDR2: KGHSH, LQKENI. The CDR3 is CASSRLTGDYGYTF. In DNA form, the CDR3 reads TGTGCCAGCTCCCGCTTGACAGGGGACTATGGCTACACCTTC.

J is TRBJ2-2 and V is TRBV6-5, with no clear D. CDR1 MNHEY and CDR2 SVGAGI come from the germline V gene. CDR3 size: 15 residues. V was cut by 5 bases and J by 7 bases, with 17 bases left in between. Here the CDR3 reads CASSPPGQVGGELFF. The DNA for the CDR3 is TGTGCCAGCAGTCCTCCCGGGCAAGTGGGCGGGGAGCTGTTTTTT.

V and J are TRBV20-1 and TRBJ2-2; D might be TRBD1 or TRBD2, each matching 5 bases. In germline, CDR1 is DFQATT, CDR2 SNEGSKA (reference sequence). Trimming took off 3 bases at V and 2 bases at J, with 16 bases between the two ends. The CDR3 runs to 16 residues. Here the CDR3 reads CSASPEGLINTGELFF. CDR3 in DNA: TGCAGTGCTAGTCCCGAGGGGCTGATAAACACCGGGGAGCTGTTTTTT.

The rearrangement joins TRBV10-3 to TRBJ2-7; no clear D gene. V lost 1 base and J lost 0, with 10 bases in between. Germline CDR1 and CDR2: ENHRY and SYGVKD. This CDR3 has 15 amino acids. The CDR3 DNA reads as TGTGCCATCAGTGAGTTGACGGGTAACTCCTACGAGCAGTACTTC. Protein: CAISELTGNSYEQYF.

The CDR3 bases are TGCAGCGTTGAACTAGGGGGGCCAATTTACGAGCAGTACTTC. As protein: CSVELGGPIYEQYF. V gene TRBV29-1 combines with J gene TRBJ2-7; D is possibly TRBD1 or TRBD2 (6 bases each). The CDR3 covers 14 residues. The germline V and J ends were trimmed by 2 bases and 4 bases, with 15 bases remaining between them. Germline CDR1 and CDR2: SQVTM and ANQGSEA.

This chain connects TRBV7-9 to TRBJ1-2; TRBD1 matches 11 bases. J was trimmed by 6 bases and V by 5 bases; bases with no gene match: 5. Per the germline V gene, CDR1 is SEHNR and CDR2 is FQNEAQ (reference sequence). The CDR3 has 14 amino acids. The CDR3 protein is CASSLGQGANGYTF. The CDR3 region has the DNA TGTGCCAGCAGCCTAGGACAGGGGGCCAATGGCTACACCTTC.

The J gene is TRBJ1-1, the V gene TRBV5-1; D is possibly TRBD1 (6 bases). Trimming shortened V by 4 bases and J by 1 base, and 14 bases separated the two germline ends. The CDR3 is 15 residues long. Germline CDR1 and CDR2: SGHRS and YFSETQ. CDR3 bases: TGCGCCAGCAGCGAACAGGGTTTGGGGAACACTGAAGCTTTCTTT. Translation: CASSEQGLGNTEAFF.